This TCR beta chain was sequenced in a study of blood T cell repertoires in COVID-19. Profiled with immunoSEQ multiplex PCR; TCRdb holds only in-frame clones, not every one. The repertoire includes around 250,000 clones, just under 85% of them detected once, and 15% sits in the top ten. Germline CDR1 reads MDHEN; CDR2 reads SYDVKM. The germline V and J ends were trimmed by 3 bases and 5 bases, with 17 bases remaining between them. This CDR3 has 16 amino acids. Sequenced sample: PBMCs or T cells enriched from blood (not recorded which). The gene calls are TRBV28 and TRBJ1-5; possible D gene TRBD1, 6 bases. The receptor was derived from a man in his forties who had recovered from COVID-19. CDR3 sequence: CASSLVYQGSDQPQHF. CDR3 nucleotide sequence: TGTGCCAGCAGTTTGGTATACCAGGGGTCCGATCAGCCCCAGCATTTT.